This TCR beta chain was recorded in a study of blood T cells in healthy people across ages (dated by TCRdb to 2014 to 2015). A note on the overall study: In model experiments, roughly one uniquely barcoded TCR beta cDNA molecule per two T cells was captured by template switching. Four age groups were formed from the donors: young (average about 16 years), middle-aged (approximately 40), aged (roughly 58) and long-lived (less than 85). Two additional independent replicas of 1 million unique cDNA reads from the same blood draw were analyzed for two donors (one aged 18 to 30 and one aged 80 or older). To track age-related changes in TCR beta repertoire diversity, the study relied on deep sequencing normalized with unique cDNA molecular identifiers. To avoid experimental bias, donors of different ages were randomly spread across the sequencing lanes.

As to this clonotype: Its cognate antigen has yet to be identified. The junction and the germline gene differ at one end; a read error may be behind it.

Receptor amplification or capture employed 5' RACE. Sequencing was performed on an Illumina HiSeq 2500. A second PCR of about 7 to 12 cycles was run with a J-beta primer mix and a sample-barcoded 5' primer. A template-switch 5' adaptor carrying 12 random nucleotides introduced a unique molecular identifier onto each TCR beta cDNA molecule. At least 2.5 million CDR3-containing paired-end reads were obtained from each sample. First-strand cDNA was synthesized from all RNA with the Mint cDNA synthesis kit, primed by a TRBC-specific oligonucleotide. All cDNA was treated with uracil-DNA glycosylase and then went through a first 18-cycle PCR with the universal primers M1SS and BC2_uni_R. On the study's bioinformatics: For normalization, 1 million high-quality reads were randomly selected from each sample, with every read carrying a distinct molecular identifier. Reads with shared molecular identifiers were discarded instead of being binned into consensus sequences. MiTCR, set to a Q25 quality threshold and the strictest error-elimination algorithm, was used for CDR3 identification, clonotype clustering and error correction. A nonparametric unseen species model with Euler transformation was used to estimate lower-bound total TCR beta diversity. The public reads were reanalyzed by TCRdb: fastp trimming at Q25, MiXCR alignment, in-frame beta chains only. Rows with one shared CDR3 protein collapse into an entry with the most common genes and DNA. V and J calls and clone size were set by TCRdb, not the authors. Across this sample there are roughly 900,000 distinct CDR3 sequences, with less than 35% seen only once. The ten largest clones add up to approximately 15% of the sample.

The germline V gene (reference sequence) supplies CDR1 SSHAT and CDR2 FNYEAQ. Its CDR3 holds 14 amino acids, cysteine through phenylalanine. CDR3 DNA is the only sequence kept; it has 42 bases, read in frame from the first base. Donors were 39 systemically healthy Caucasian individuals from Russia aged roughly 6 to 90 years. Ten milliliters of peripheral blood were drawn from each donor into EDTA-treated Vacutainer tubes. Ficoll-Paque density-gradient centrifugation was used to isolate PBMCs, with at least 6.5 million per sample. Total RNA was extracted from PBMCs with Trizol reagent, with at least 5 micrograms obtained per sample. For every donor, an aliquot of PBMCs went through flow cytometry to measure the percentages of naive CD45RAhigh/CD27high T cells. The study at large found these results: Compared with the aged group, more naive CD4+ T cells, fewer expanded clones and increased TCR diversity were shown by the long-lived group, suggesting age selection. As age increased, observed TCR beta diversity per million T cells dropped in a roughly linear way, and a significant reduction was already evident by age about 40. There was a strong correlation between observed TCR beta diversity and the percentage of naive T cells measured by flow cytometry. Donor CMV infection status was unknown, potentially confounding age-related changes in expanded clonotypes. Estimates of total diversity based on one million sequenced T cells were regarded as lower bounds and as underestimates. Bulk unsorted PBMC profiling prevented conclusive comparison of naive and antigen-experienced compartments.

The receptor was derived from a woman of 80 years or more in good health. The chain couples TRBV7-7 to TRBJ2-2; the D segment could be TRBD2, given 6 matching bases. Sequencing was done on a sample of blood. The DNA is TGTGCTAGCAGCTCGTTCGGGGGTACCGGGGAGCTGTTTTTT. This yields the protein CASSSFGGTGELFF.